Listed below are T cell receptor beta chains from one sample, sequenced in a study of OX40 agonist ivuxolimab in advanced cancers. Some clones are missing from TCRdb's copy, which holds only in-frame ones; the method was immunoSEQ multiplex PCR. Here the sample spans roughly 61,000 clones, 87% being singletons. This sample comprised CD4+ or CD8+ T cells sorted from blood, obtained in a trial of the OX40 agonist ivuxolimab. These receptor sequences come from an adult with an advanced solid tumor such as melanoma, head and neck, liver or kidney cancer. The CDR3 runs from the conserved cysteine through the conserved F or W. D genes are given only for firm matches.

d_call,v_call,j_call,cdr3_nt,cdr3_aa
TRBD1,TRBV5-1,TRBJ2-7,TGCGCCAGCAGCCCGCCGGGACAGGGGGCCTCCTACGAGCAGTACTTC,CASSPPGQGASYEQYF
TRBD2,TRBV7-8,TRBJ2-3,TGTGCCAGCAGCTTATTCATCACTAGCGGGAGAACAGATACGCAGTATTTT,CASSLFITSGRTDTQYF
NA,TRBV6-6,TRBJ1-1,TGTGCCAGCAGTTACTCTCAGGTGACTGAAGCTTTCTTT,CASSYSQVTEAFF
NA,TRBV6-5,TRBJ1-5,TGTGCCAGCAGTTACATCGGTAGCAATCAGCCCCAGCATTTT,CASSYIGSNQPQHF
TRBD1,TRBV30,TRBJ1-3,TGTGCCTGGAGCCGGGACAGGGTGACTGGAAACACCATATATTTT,CAWSRDRVTGNTIYF
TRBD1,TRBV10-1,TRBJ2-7,TGCGCCAGCAGTGAGTGGACAGGCTACGAGCAGTACTTC,CASSEWTGYEQYF
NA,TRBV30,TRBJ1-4,TGTGCCTGGAGTAGCTACCGGGGAGGGAATGAAAAACTGTTTTTT,CAWSSYRGGNEKLFF
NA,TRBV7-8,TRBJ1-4,TGTGCCAGCAGCTTAGGTGGGACAAGGAGTGAAAAACTGTTTTTT,CASSLGGTRSEKLFF
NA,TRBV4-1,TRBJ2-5,TGCGCCAGCAGCCCTCGGGGGTCCTCTAACCAAGAGACCCAGTACTTC,CASSPRGSSNQETQYF
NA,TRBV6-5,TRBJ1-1,TGTGCCAGCAGTTATGTTGGGGCAGTAGCCACTGAAGCTTTCTTT,CASSYVGAVATEAFF